The 8 T cell receptor beta chains in this list originate from one sample, sequenced in a study of cytomegalovirus exposure and HLA in healthy donors (dated by TCRdb to between 2016 and 2019). Library preparation employed the immunoSEQ multiplex PCR assay. For the multiplex PCR, a mixture combining 60 forward primers for TCR Vbeta segments and 13 reverse primers for TCR Jbeta segments was used. TCRdb took this table from immuneACCESS and kept in-frame rearrangements with V and J called. Such tables lack part of the clones; where checked against another copy, unresolved V genes explain under half of the gap, and the rest is unexplained. The sample table shows tens of thousands of clones, and around 76% are seen once. The leading ten clones occupy less than 10% of the sample. Material for sequencing was PBMCs. The receptors come from a woman aged 30 to 39 in good health and CMV-seropositive.

This clone was counted only a few times. The chain has TRBV2 and TRBJ2-5, with D tentatively TRBD1 (5 bases). This CDR3 is built from 11 residues. Germline-derived CDR1 and CDR2 are SNHLY and FYNNEI. The V end lost 7 bases, the J end lost 5 bases, and 8 bases lay between the germline ends. In DNA form, the CDR3 reads TGTGCCAGCACCAGGGTCGAGACCCAGTACTTC. It specifies CASTRVETQYF.

This clone was seen a handful of times. V gene TRBV9 combines with J gene TRBJ2-3; D is ambiguous. The CDR3 loop spans 15 amino acids. Trimming removed 2 bases at V and 0 bases at J, with 10 bases between. The V gene's germline CDR1 is SGDLS and CDR2 YYNGEE. CDR3 in amino acids: CASSVSARSTDTQYF. The CDR3, as DNA: TGTGCCAGCAGCGTCAGCGCGCGTAGCACAGATACGCAGTATTTT.

This chain joins TRBV11-3 and TRBJ2-7; 9 nucleotides line up with TRBD2. V shed 5 bases, J shed 0 bases, and the junction held 20 bases outside the gene matches. The CDR3 has 20 residues. Germline loops: CDR1 SGHNT, CDR2 YENEEA. CDR3 sequence (DNA): TGTGCCAGCAGCCCCCCTTGCGGTAGTCGACTAGCGGCCGACTCCTACGAGCAGTACTTC. This translates into CASSPPCGSRLAADSYEQYF.

J is TRBJ2-5 and V is TRBV5-4; TRBD2 matches 7 bases. The germline gives CDR1 SGHNT, CDR2 YYREEE (reference sequence). V gave up 4 bases and J gave up 0 bases; unmatched junction bases: 9. The CDR3 spans 16 residues. Written as DNA, the CDR3 is TGTGCCAGCAGCGGGCGACTAGCTCGGTACCAAGAGACCCAGTACTTC. It is translated as CASSGRLARYQETQYF.

Here the CDR3 reads CASSTETGVGYEQYF. The CDR3 region has the DNA TGTGCCAGTAGTACAGAAACAGGGGTAGGGTACGAGCAGTACTTC. The chain links TRBV19 to TRBJ2-7, with 7 bases lining up with TRBD1. From germline, CDR1 is LNHDA and CDR2 SQIVND (reference sequence). Losses at the gene ends were 4 bases for V and 4 bases for J; bases not matched to a gene: 10. This CDR3 comprises 15 residues. Using reference TRBV19 and TRBJ2-7 for the parts outside the CDR3, the full variable domain is DGGITQSPKYLFRKEGQNVTLSCEQNLNHDAMYWYRQDPGQGLRLIYYSQIVNDFQKGDIAEGYSVSREKKESFPLTVTSAQKNPTAFYLCASSTETGVGYEQYFGPGTRLTVT.

The rearrangement joins TRBV4-2 to TRBJ2-7, with no clear D. Germline loops: CDR1 LGHNA, CDR2 YNFKEQ. V was cut by 0 bases and J by 0 bases, with 9 bases left in between. The CDR3 spans 15 residues. The CDR3 protein is CASSQDGRSSYEQYF. The CDR3 DNA reads as TGTGCCAGCAGCCAAGATGGCAGGTCCTCCTACGAGCAGTACTTC.

The CDR3 here is CASSEYLGAGAEQYF. The DNA of the CDR3 is TGTGCCAGCAGTGAATATTTAGGGGCGGGGGCCGAGCAGTACTTC. The chain links TRBV6-1 to TRBJ2-7, with TRBD2 as a possible D gene (7 bases). Trimming removed 2 bases at V and 6 bases at J, with 17 bases between. CDR1 is MNHNS, CDR2 SASEGT, per germline. The CDR3 runs to 15 residues.

The rearrangement uses TRBV27 and TRBJ1-5; 8 bases map to TRBD1. CDR1 MNHEY and CDR2 SMNVEV come from the germline V gene (reference sequence). The CDR3 length is 18 residues. V shed 1 base, J shed 5 bases, and the junction held 13 bases outside the gene matches. The CDR3 spells CASSLWPPDRVVHQPQHF. CDR3 bases: TGTGCCAGCAGTTTATGGCCCCCGGACAGGGTGGTACATCAGCCCCAGCATTTT.